A single sample gave rise to the 5 T cell receptor beta chains below, sequenced in a study of shared clonotypes between healthy human individuals. Using immunoSEQ multiplex PCR, the repertoire was profiled, and TCRdb retains in-frame clones only, with some absent. This sample has fewer than 2.5 million clones, with 93% found just once. Sequenced sample: naive CD4+ T cells from PBMCs. Subset here: CD45RA+ positively selected. The receptors here all came from a man between 18 and 35 years old in good health. Some clones in this sample may be carry-over from other donors' samples.

In this sample, this clone turned up once. The J gene is TRBJ2-2, the V gene TRBV27; the match to TRBD1 covers 7 bases. This CDR3 spans 17 amino acids. Germline assignment: CDR1 MNHEY and CDR2 SMNVEV (reference sequence). The V and J ends lost 5 bases and 5 bases, in that order; junction bases with no gene match: 14. As DNA, the CDR3 is TGTGCCAGCAGTCCGCGGAGAGGGGGCGAGGGGACCGGGGAGCTGTTTTTT. This gives the protein CASSPRRGGEGTGELFF.

Concerning this clone itself: Other DNA sequences from this sample encode an identical CDR3 as well. This CDR3 is CASSFRGGTEAFF. The CDR3, as DNA: TGTGCCAGCAGCTTCAGGGGAGGCACTGAAGCTTTCTTT. The gene calls are TRBV7-2 and TRBJ1-1; weak D call: TRBD1 (6 bases). This CDR3 is 13 amino acids long. From germline, CDR1 is SGHTA and CDR2 FQGNSA. V shed 3 bases and J shed 4 bases, with 9 bases lying between them.

V and J are TRBV9 and TRBJ2-3; D not resolved. CDR1 SGDLS and CDR2 YYNGEE come from the germline V gene. The CDR3 is 15 amino acids. V lost 4 bases to trimming and J lost 1 base, with 13 bases between them. The CDR3 DNA follows: TGTGCCAGCAGCAAGGACGGGTCCCGCACAGATACGCAGTATTTT. This gives the protein CASSKDGSRTDTQYF.

CDR3 sequence: CASRPTSPGTQYF. CDR3 DNA: TGTGCCAGCAGACCTACTAGCCCGGGGACCCAGTACTTC. The V call is TRBV2, the J call TRBJ2-5; tentatively, D is TRBD2 (6 bases). The CDR3 runs to 13 residues. Germline V gene data show CDR1 as SNHLY and CDR2 as FYNNEI. The V and J ends lost 6 bases and 7 bases respectively, with 15 bases between them. The whole variable domain, filled in from reference TRBV2 and TRBJ2-5, reads EPEVTQTPSHQVTQMGQEVILRCVPISNHLYFYWYRQILGQKVEFLVSFYNNEISEKSEIFDDQFSVERPDGSNFTLKIRSTKLEDSAMYFCASRPTSPGTQYFGPGTRLLVL.

The rearrangement uses TRBV7-9 and TRBJ2-5; possibly TRBD1 for D (6 bases). Germline V gene sequence: CDR1 SEHNR, CDR2 FQNEAQ (reference sequence). Trimming stripped 6 bases from V and 5 bases from J, with 16 bases between. This CDR3 is 14 amino acids long. The CDR3 DNA sequence: TGTGCCAGCAGTGGGGACAAGAGGTTCGAGACCCAGTACTTC. It is translated as CASSGDKRFETQYF.